This paragraph covers one T cell receptor (beta chain) sequence. The data originate from a study of blood T cell repertoires in COVID-19. Study at large: There were acute and convalescent COVID-19 samples, and they came from the United States, Italy and Spain. The analysed material was cDNA or gDNA that came from T cells, B-cell-depleted T cells, or PBMCs.

Per the authors' pipeline: Reference gene primer amplification gave estimated nucleated cell counts. Some clones are missing from TCRdb's copy, which holds only in-frame ones; the method was immunoSEQ multiplex PCR. The DNA was the basis for D and trimming; V, J and clone size are from that table. The sample carries roughly 120,000 clones, 55% to 75% recorded once. Trimming left V 7 bases short and J 0 bases short, with 10 bases between. The CDR3 sequence is 13 residues long. Germline V CDR1 and CDR2: MNHNY, SVGAGI (reference sequence). The source is a human donor with acute or convalescent COVID-19. The donor label of this sample is uncertain. The sequencing sample was made of peripheral blood. This chain uses TRBV6-6 with TRBJ2-7; D might be TRBD1 (6 bases). The chain's CDR3 is CASTRGSSYEQYF. The CDR3 DNA follows: TGTGCCAGCACGAGGGGGAGCTCCTACGAGCAGTACTTC.